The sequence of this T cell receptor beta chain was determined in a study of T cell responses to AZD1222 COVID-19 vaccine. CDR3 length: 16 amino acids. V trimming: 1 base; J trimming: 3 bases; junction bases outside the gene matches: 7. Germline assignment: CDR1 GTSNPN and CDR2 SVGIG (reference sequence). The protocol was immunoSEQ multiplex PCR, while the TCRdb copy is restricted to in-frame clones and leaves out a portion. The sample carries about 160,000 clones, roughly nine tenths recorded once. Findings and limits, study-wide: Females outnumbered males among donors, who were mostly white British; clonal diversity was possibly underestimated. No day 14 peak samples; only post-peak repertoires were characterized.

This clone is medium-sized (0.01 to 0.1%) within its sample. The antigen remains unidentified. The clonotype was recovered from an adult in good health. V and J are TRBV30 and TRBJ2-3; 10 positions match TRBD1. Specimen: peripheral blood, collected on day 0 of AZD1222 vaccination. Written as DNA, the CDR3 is TGTGCCTGGAGTGGGGGACAGGGGTGGGGAACAGATACGCAGTATTTT. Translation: CAWSGGQGWGTDTQYF. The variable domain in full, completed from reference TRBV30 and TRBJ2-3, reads SQTIHQWPATLVQPVGSPLSLECTVEGTSNPNLYWYRQAAGRGLQLLFYSVGIGQISSEVPQNLSASRPQDRQFILSSKKLLLSDSGFYLCAWSGGQGWGTDTQYFGPGTRLTVL.